Sequencing of this T cell receptor (beta chain) was carried out in a study of glioma-infiltrating T cells after dendritic cell vaccination. General study points: Only a small number of patients had complete blood and tumor samples.

This clone came up once. Its antigen is as yet unknown. The immunoSEQ assay amplified TCRB CDR3 from up to 2 ug DNA. TCRdb keeps only in-frame clones here, not all; method: immunoSEQ multiplex PCR. The sample lists about 50,000 clones, more than 75% seen once, with roughly 8.8% in the top ten. CDR3 size: 14 residues. With V trimmed by 0 bases and J by 7 bases, 6 bases remained unmatched. Germline lookup yields CDR1 SGHNT and CDR2 YYREEE (reference sequence). Time point meaning: after dendritic cell vaccination, including at tumor progression/relapse. Only patients with spare fresh-frozen tumor and over two years of follow-up were included.

The receptor was derived from a human donor with glioblastoma. Sequencing used blood, obtained after dendritic cell vaccination. The rearrangement links TRBV5-4 to TRBJ1-1, with 7 bases aligning to TRBD1. The CDR3 nucleotides read TGTGCCAGCAGCTTGGGGGGACAGACTGTTGAAGCTTTCTTT. Translated, it gives CASSLGGQTVEAFF. The whole variable domain, remainder taken from reference TRBV5-4 and TRBJ1-1, is ETGVTQSPTHLIKTRGQQVTLRCSSQSGHNTVSWYQQALGQGPQFIFQYYREEENGRGNFPPRFSGLQFPNYSSELNVNALELDDSALYLCASSLGGQTVEAFFGQGTRLTVV.